The 2 T cell receptor beta chains reported below all come from one sample, sequenced in a study of cytomegalovirus exposure and HLA in healthy donors. Primers for the PCR totalled 60 Vbeta and 13 Jbeta. The method was immunoSEQ multiplex PCR; TCRdb's version includes in-frame clones alone and lacks a portion of them. The table records over 120,000 clones, 70% of them present only once. The sequencing sample was made of PBMCs. The source of these receptors is a woman aged 55 to 70 in good health and CMV-seropositive.

To note about this clone: Other DNA sequences in this sample translate to the same CDR3. The chain recombines TRBV9 with TRBJ1-4; D is unresolved. The germline V gene encodes CDR1 SGDLS and CDR2 YYNGEE. V was clipped by 2 bases and J by 5 bases, with 13 bases between them. The CDR3 has 15 amino acids. The CDR3 protein is CASSVSLSKNEKLFF. CDR3 DNA sequence: TGTGCCAGCAGCGTTTCCCTGAGTAAAAATGAAAAACTGTTTTTT. Full variable domain (missing parts from reference TRBV9 and TRBJ1-4): DSGVTQTPKHLITATGQRVTLRCSPRSGDLSVYWYQQSLDQGLQFLIQYYNGEERAKGNILERFSAQQFPDLHSELNLSSLELGDSALYFCASSVSLSKNEKLFFGSGTQLSVL.

The V gene is TRBV30, the J gene TRBJ2-7; D unclear. Germline CDR1 reads GTSNPN; CDR2 reads SVGIG (reference sequence). The V end was cut by 2 bases, the J end by 6 bases, with 11 bases between. The CDR3 has 12 amino acids. CDR3 nucleotides: TGTGCCTGGAGTAAAACTCGCCTCGAGCAGTACTTC. Residues: CAWSKTRLEQYF.